This T cell receptor beta chain was found in a study of long-term antiretroviral therapy in people with HIV. Study details: It was about a decade after the earliest samples that the 2015 immediate-ART recommendation appeared.

Version v3.0 of the immunoSEQ assay ran at survey level. Only in-frame clones appear in the TCRdb table, and some are missing; sequencing was by immunoSEQ multiplex PCR. The sample holds 15,000 to 20,000 clones, approximately 79% seen once. Germline V gene data show CDR1 as PRHDT and CDR2 as FYEKMQ (reference sequence). The CDR3 has 12 amino acids. Deletions cut 1 base from V and 9 bases from J, with 8 bases between. The sequence derives from a man between 18 and 29 years old with HIV. The sequencing here drew on unsorted PBMCs, taken 0.1 years after starting antiretroviral therapy. The genes are TRBV13 and TRBJ2-3; the D is unclear. CDR3 in DNA: TGTGCCAGCAGCTTAGCTAGAGCGACGCAGTATTTT. Protein product: CASSLARATQYF.